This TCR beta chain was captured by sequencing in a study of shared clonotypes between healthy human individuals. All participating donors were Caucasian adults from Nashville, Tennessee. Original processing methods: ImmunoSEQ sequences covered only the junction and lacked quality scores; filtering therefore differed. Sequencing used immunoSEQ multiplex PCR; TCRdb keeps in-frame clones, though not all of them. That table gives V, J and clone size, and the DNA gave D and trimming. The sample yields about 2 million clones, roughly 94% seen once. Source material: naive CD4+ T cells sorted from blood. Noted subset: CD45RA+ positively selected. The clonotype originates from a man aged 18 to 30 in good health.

As DNA, the CDR3 is TGTGCCAGCAGCCCTGGGGGTATGGCGGGCGTTCAGGGCTACACCTTC. It is translated as CASSPGGMAGVQGYTF. J is TRBJ1-2 and V is TRBV5-4; tentatively, D is TRBD1 (5 bases). V was trimmed by 4 bases and J by 8 bases, leaving 24 bases between them. CDR1 is SGHNT, CDR2 YYREEE, per germline (reference sequence). This CDR3 region has 16 residues.